This T cell receptor beta chain was obtained from a study of blood T cell repertoires in COVID-19. Turning to the study itself: From T cells, B-cell-depleted T cells, or PBMCs came the material, which was cDNA or gDNA.

Trimming cost V 4 bases and J 0 bases; bases outside gene matches: 4. CDR1 LGHNA and CDR2 YSLEER come from the germline V gene. The CDR3 totals 15 residues. In the original analysis: Estimates of nucleated cell counts were drawn from the amplification of reference gene primers. Data came from immunoSEQ multiplex PCR; TCRdb stores just in-frame clones and leaves some out. That table furnishes V, J and clone size, whereas the DNA furnished D and trimming. The sample carries under 450,000 clones, about 87% recorded once. Participant ages covered roughly 18 to 89 years across about two dozen US areas. Participant reports of clinical history set cohort assignment.

This sequence joins TRBV4-3 and TRBJ1-1, with 8 bases aligning to TRBD1. The TCR sequence derives from a man in his thirties or forties who had recovered from COVID-19. The sequenced sample was PBMCs or T cells enriched from blood (not recorded which). CDR3 sequence: CASSLQGDMNTEAFF. The CDR3 DNA reads TGCGCCAGCAGCCTACAGGGGGATATGAACACTGAAGCTTTCTTT.